This T cell receptor (beta chain) was recovered during a study of blood T cell repertoires in COVID-19. Only in-frame clones appear in the TCRdb table, and some are missing; sequencing was by immunoSEQ multiplex PCR. The profile covers roughly 220,000 clones, with roughly 85% appearing a single time and 2.2% taken by the ten largest. CDR3 length equals 14 residues. CDR1 and CDR2 from the germline V gene are LNHNV and YYDKDF (reference sequence). Trimming took 3 bases from V and 7 from J; bases not matched to a gene: 7. The sequenced material came from peripheral blood. This clonotype was obtained from a man aged 25 to 45 who had recovered from COVID-19. The rearrangement joins TRBV15 to TRBJ1-1, with 8 positions matching TRBD1. The CDR3: CATSSWTGQIEAFF. The CDR3 DNA sequence: TGTGCCACCAGCAGTTGGACAGGGCAGATTGAAGCTTTCTTT.